The 23 T cell receptor beta chains presented below share a single source sample, sequenced in a study of shared clonotypes between healthy human individuals. Assay used: immunoSEQ multiplex PCR; TCRdb lists only in-frame clones, some missing. In the table there are approximately 2,300,000 clones, 85% to 95% of which are singletons. The sample consisted of naive CD4+ T cells from PBMCs. The subset here: CD45RA+ positively selected. Receptors were obtained from a man between 18 and 35 years old in good health. Some clones in this sample may be carry-over from other donors' samples.

The chain recombines TRBV27 with TRBJ1-4; D ambiguous. This CDR3 has 14 residues. Germline V gives CDR1 MNHEY, CDR2 SMNVEV (reference sequence). The ends were cut back, 3 bases at V and 0 bases at J, with 5 bases in the middle. The CDR3 protein is CASSLGTTNEKLFF. In DNA form, the CDR3 reads TGTGCCAGCAGTTTGGGCACAACTAATGAAAAACTGTTTTTT.

V is TRBV15 and J is TRBJ2-5; D is undetermined. CDR1 is LNHNV, CDR2 YYDKDF, per germline (reference sequence). This CDR3 is built from 12 residues. V lost 4 bases and J lost 0, with 3 bases in between. CDR3 bases: TGTGCCACCAGCACGTACCAAGAGACCCAGTACTTC. Translated, it gives CATSTYQETQYF.

The J gene is TRBJ2-3, the V gene TRBV7-2, with 7 nucleotides matching TRBD1. The CDR3 runs 15 residues. Trimming took 5 bases from V and 2 from J; bases not matched to a gene: 7. Germline V gene lookup returns CDR1 SGHTA and CDR2 FQGNSA. The CDR3 loop reads CASSPRTGHTDTQYF. CDR3 in DNA: TGTGCCAGCAGCCCGCGGACAGGCCACACAGATACGCAGTATTTT.

This clone has only one observation. The CDR3 DNA sequence: TGTGCCAGCAGCGCGACAGGGAAAAATCAGCCCCAGCATTTT. Amino acid sequence: CASSATGKNQPQHF. V and J are TRBV2 and TRBJ1-5, with TRBD1 identical over 7 bases. The CDR3 consists of 14 residues. V dropped 6 bases and J dropped 4; count of bases not matched to a gene: 6. Per germline, CDR1 SNHLY and CDR2 FYNNEI.

This rearrangement joins TRBV11-2 to TRBJ2-7, with 7 positions matching TRBD2. Germline V gene data show CDR1 as SGHAT and CDR2 as FQNNGV. With 1 base clipped from V and 2 bases from J, the junction kept 5 bases outside the gene matches. The CDR3 length is 15 residues. CDR3 bases: TGTGCCAGCAGCTTAGTCCGCGGGAGCGCCTACGAGCAGTACTTC. Its translation: CASSLVRGSAYEQYF. Full variable domain (remainder filled in from reference TRBV11-2 and TRBJ2-7): EAGVAQSPRYKIIEKRQSVAFWCNPISGHATLYWYQQILGQGPKLLIQFQNNGVVDDSQLPKDRFSAERLKGVDSTLKIQPAKLEDSAVYLCASSLVRGSAYEQYFGPGTRLTVT.

This clone has only one observation. J is TRBJ2-4 and V is TRBV28; D tentatively fits TRBD1 or TRBD2 (5 bases each). CDR1 and CDR2 from the germline V gene are MDHEN and SYDVKM. The CDR3 has 14 residues. V dropped 8 bases and J dropped 2 bases, with 13 bases sitting between them. In nucleotides, the CDR3 is TGTGCCAGCTCCAGGGACCTGCCCAAAAACATTCAGTACTTC. Amino acids: CASSRDLPKNIQYF.

Note on this clone: This sample includes further DNA sequences coding for the same CDR3. The J gene is TRBJ1-3, the V gene TRBV5-1, with no clear D. V was shortened by 2 bases and J by 0 bases, with 6 bases between the two germline ends. There are 14 residues in the CDR3. Per the germline V gene, CDR1 is SGHRS and CDR2 is YFSETQ. For the CDR3, the DNA is TGCGCCAGCAGCTTAGAGACCTCTGGAAACACCATATATTTT. Its translation: CASSLETSGNTIYF.

This chain connects TRBV9 to TRBJ1-1; the D is unclear. The V end lost 0 bases, the J end lost 2 bases, and 11 bases lay between the germline ends. The V gene's germline CDR1 is SGDLS and CDR2 YYNGEE. CDR3 length: 15 amino acids. CDR3 loop: CASSVVEGPNTEAFF. DNA for the CDR3: TGTGCCAGCAGCGTAGTGGAGGGCCCAAACACTGAAGCTTTCTTT.

The rearrangement links TRBV25-1 to TRBJ2-2, with no clear D. The V and J ends lost 8 bases and 7 bases respectively, with 14 bases between them. The CDR3 has 13 amino acids. Germline loops: CDR1 MGHDK, CDR2 SYGVNS. In DNA, the CDR3 is TGTGCCAGCTCCTCGCGTTGGGTCGGGGAGCTGTTTTTT. Its translation: CASSSRWVGELFF.

CDR3 DNA sequence: TGTGCCAGCTCACCCCAGGGGGCCATCAATCAGCCCCAGCATTTT. This translates into CASSPQGAINQPQHF. The chain recombines TRBV18 with TRBJ1-5; 8 bases line up with TRBD1. Per the germline V gene, CDR1 is KGHSH and CDR2 is LQKENI. The CDR3 spans 15 residues. V lost 3 bases and J lost 3; bases outside the gene matches: 4. The full variable domain, completed using reference TRBV18 and TRBJ1-5, is NAGVMQNPRHLVRRRGQEARLRCSPMKGHSHVYWYRQLPEEGLKFMVYLQKENIIDESGMPKERFSAEFPKEGPSILRIQQVVRGDSAAYFCASSPQGAINQPQHFGDGTRLSIL.

The rearrangement joins TRBV4-3 to TRBJ2-1; TRBD2 might be the D (6 bases). Germline CDR1 reads LGHNA; CDR2 reads YSLEER. V was cut by 5 bases and J by 4 bases, with 21 bases left in between. The CDR3 length is 17 residues. The CDR3 loop is CASSARTGLADYNEQFF. The CDR3 nucleotides read TGCGCCAGCAGCGCTAGGACCGGATTAGCGGATTACAATGAGCAGTTCTTC.

Turning to this clone: This sample also contains other DNA sequences that code for the same CDR3. This sequence joins TRBV7-9 and TRBJ2-1; D call uncertain. With 2 bases removed from V and 2 bases from J, the gap between germline ends came to 4 bases. The CDR3 totals 13 residues. The V gene's germline CDR1 is SEHNR and CDR2 FQNEAQ (reference sequence). In DNA, the CDR3 is TGTGCCAGCAGCTTAACCGCCTACAATGAGCAGTTCTTC. This gives the protein CASSLTAYNEQFF. The full variable domain, rest sourced from reference TRBV7-9 and TRBJ2-1, is DTGVSQNPRHKITKRGQNVTFRCDPISEHNRLYWYRQTLGQGPEFLTYFQNEAQLEKSRLLSDRFSAERPKGSFSTLEIQRTEQGDSAMYLCASSLTAYNEQFFGPGTRLTVL.

The chain recombines TRBV4-3 with TRBJ2-3, with D uncertain. The germline V gene encodes CDR1 LGHNA and CDR2 YSLEER. There are 14 residues in the CDR3. V was cut by 5 bases and J by 5 bases, with 14 bases left in between. CDR3 residues: CASSVELLGDTQYF. CDR3 nucleotide sequence: TGCGCCAGCAGCGTAGAGCTTTTGGGAGATACGCAGTATTTT.

The chain carries TRBV27 and TRBJ1-3; TRBD1 aligns across 9 bases. Germline V gene sequence: CDR1 MNHEY, CDR2 SMNVEV (reference sequence). Trimming cost V 6 bases and J 2 bases; bases outside gene matches: 11. The CDR3 contains 17 residues. CDR3 bases: TGTGCCAGCAGCATAGGACAGGGGACGACGGCTGGAAACACCATATATTTT. Its protein is CASSIGQGTTAGNTIYF.

CDR3 DNA: TGCGCCAGCAGCTTGGGGCCCGAGCGAGGGATCTACAATGAGCAGTTCTTC. Amino acid sequence: CASSLGPERGIYNEQFF. This chain links TRBV5-1 with TRBJ2-1, with a weak D call TRBD2 (5 bases). V was pared by 0 bases and J by 3 bases, with 16 bases between. The germline gives CDR1 SGHRS, CDR2 YFSETQ. The CDR3 covers 17 residues. The whole variable domain, filled in from reference TRBV5-1 and TRBJ2-1, reads KAGVTQTPRYLIKTRGQQVTLSCSPISGHRSVSWYQQTPGQGLQFLFEYFSETQRNKGNFPGRFSGRQFSNSRSEMNVSTLELGDSALYLCASSLGPERGIYNEQFFGPGTRLTVL.

As for this clone: Other DNA sequences in this specimen translate into the identical CDR3. This rearrangement joins TRBV6-1 to TRBJ2-5; weak D call: TRBD1 (6 bases). This CDR3 has 14 amino acids. V lost 0 bases, J lost 1 base, and 6 bases lay in between. Germline V lookup: CDR1 MNHNS, CDR2 SASEGT. The CDR3 loop reads CASSEARGQETQYF. CDR3 nucleotides: TGTGCCAGCAGTGAAGCCAGGGGCCAAGAGACCCAGTACTTC.

On this clone itself: Other DNA sequences in this specimen translate into the identical CDR3. The J gene is TRBJ2-7, the V gene TRBV7-6; 7 bases align to TRBD1. This CDR3 region has 14 residues. J lost 2 bases, V lost 1 base, and 2 bases had no gene match. Germline-derived CDR1 and CDR2 are SGHVS and FNYEAQ. The CDR3 loop reads CASSLGQGAYEQYF. The CDR3 bases are TGTGCCAGCAGCTTAGGGCAGGGGGCCTACGAGCAGTACTTC.

The chain combines TRBV5-1 with TRBJ2-7; D unclear. Germline V gene sequence: CDR1 SGHRS, CDR2 YFSETQ. This CDR3 spans 15 amino acids. V dropped 4 bases and J dropped 1 base, with 15 bases sitting between them. In DNA, the CDR3 is TGCGCCAGCAGCCGGCAGGATGGCCGATCCTACGAGCAGTACTTC. Its protein product is CASSRQDGRSYEQYF.

This chain uses TRBV15 with TRBJ2-7; tentatively, D is TRBD1 (5 bases). Germline V lookup: CDR1 LNHNV, CDR2 YYDKDF (reference sequence). Trimming left V 0 bases short and J 0 bases short, with 6 bases between. The CDR3 spans 14 residues. This CDR3 is CATSRETASYEQYF. The CDR3 nucleotides are TGTGCCACCAGCAGAGAGACAGCCTCCTACGAGCAGTACTTC.

The V and J genes are TRBV7-9 and TRBJ1-1; no firm D call. From germline, CDR1 is SEHNR and CDR2 FQNEAQ (reference sequence). Trimming cost V 1 base and J 11 bases, with 8 bases left between them. The CDR3 runs to 11 residues. In DNA form, the CDR3 reads TGTGCCAGCAGCTTAGGATGGGCCGCTTTCTTT. This sequence encodes CASSLGWAAFF. Full variable domain (remainder filled in from reference TRBV7-9 and TRBJ1-1): DTGVSQNPRHKITKRGQNVTFRCDPISEHNRLYWYRQTLGQGPEFLTYFQNEAQLEKSRLLSDRFSAERPKGSFSTLEIQRTEQGDSAMYLCASSLGWAAFFGQGTRLTVV.

To note about this clone: This same CDR3 is encoded by further DNA sequences in the sample. The V call is TRBV19, the J call TRBJ2-3, with 10 bases identical to TRBD2. The CDR3 is made up of 14 amino acids. CDR1 is LNHDA, CDR2 SQIVND, per germline (reference sequence). V trimming: 6 bases; J trimming: 1 base; junction bases outside the gene matches: 1. Here the CDR3 reads CASRLAGGTDTQYF. The CDR3 region has the DNA TGTGCCAGTAGGCTAGCGGGAGGCACAGATACGCAGTATTTT.

The CDR3 reads CASSRVVRTNYGYTF. The DNA of the CDR3 is TGCGCCAGCAGCCGGGTAGTCAGAACAAACTATGGCTACACCTTC. The genes are TRBV4-3 and TRBJ1-2; D not certain. Trimming stripped 4 bases from V and 2 bases from J, with 14 bases between. Germline lookup yields CDR1 LGHNA and CDR2 YSLEER. The CDR3 is made up of 15 amino acids.

Concerning this clone: Different DNA sequences within this sample yield the same CDR3. The V gene is TRBV18, the J gene TRBJ2-5; 12 nucleotides match TRBD1. Germline CDR1 KGHSH, CDR2 LQKENI. The V segment lost 2 bases and the J segment 5 bases; nucleotides outside the gene matches: 3. The CDR3 has 15 amino acids. The CDR3 nucleotides read TGTGCCAGCTCACCAGGGACAGGGGGCGCGGAGACCCAGTACTTC. Protein sequence: CASSPGTGGAETQYF.